These 17 T cell receptor beta chains were sequenced from one sample in a study of T cells in Graves' hyperthyroidism and ophthalmopathy. There were TCR beta CDR3 regions amplified from RNA transcripts. A first-round RT-PCR of the TCR CDR3 used the HTBI primer set. TCRdb called the multiplex PCR reads again in MiXCR, with one record for every CDR3 protein. The top ten clones hold approximately 50% of a sample with fewer than 250,000 distinct CDR3 sequences, about a sixth of them seen once. Source material: blood. Every receptor here comes from a man aged 50 to 60 with Graves' hyperthyroidism.

Only a few counts were recorded for this clonotype. The chain has TRBV6-2 or TRBV6-3 and TRBJ2-7; 11 bases match TRBD2. Germline CDR1 and CDR2: MNHEY and SVGEGT. V was clipped by 0 bases and J by 1 base; unmatched bases: 5. The CDR3 consists of 17 residues. The CDR3 loop reads CASSYSRLAGKSYEQYF. The CDR3 DNA reads TGTGCCAGCAGTTACTCGAGACTAGCGGGAAAGTCCTACGAGCAGTACTTC.

J is TRBJ2-3 and V is TRBV7-2; possibly TRBD2 for D (6 bases). Trimming removed 4 bases at V and 2 bases at J, with 16 bases between. Germline V gives CDR1 SGHTA, CDR2 FQGNSA. This CDR3 has 16 residues. CDR3 sequence reads: CASSYNPGLYTDTQYF. As DNA, the CDR3 is TGTGCCAGCAGCTATAACCCGGGACTGTACACAGATACGCAGTATTTT.

Ten or more counts support this clonotype. This rearrangement joins TRBV20-1 to TRBJ2-3, with 10 bases identical to TRBD2. The CDR3 totals 20 residues. The ends lost 5 bases at V and 3 bases at J; junction bases unmatched: 23. Germline-derived CDR1 and CDR2 are DFQATT and SNEGSKA (reference sequence). The DNA for the CDR3 is TGCAGTGCTGTTACTCCCCTAGCGGGAGTTGTTGGAGAGGATACAGATACGCAGTATTTT. It yields the protein CSAVTPLAGVVGEDTDTQYF.

This clonotype came up many times. This rearrangement joins TRBV28 to TRBJ1-5, with 8 positions matching TRBD1. This CDR3 has 17 amino acids. Germline V gene data show CDR1 as MDHEN and CDR2 as SYDVKM. Trimming removed 3 bases from V and 7 bases from J; junction bases left unmatched: 14. CDR3 nucleotide sequence: TGTGCCAGCAGTTTGGGTGGAACAGGGGGGATGTTACAGCCCCAGCATTTT. It specifies CASSLGGTGGMLQPQHF.

This clonotype was recorded a few times. This CDR3 is CSATRDLSYEQYF. Here the CDR3 DNA reads TGCAGTGCCACCCGGGACTTATCCTACGAGCAGTACTTC. The chain couples TRBV20-1 to TRBJ2-7, with a tentative D call TRBD2 (6 bases). The length of the CDR3 is 13 residues. Germline-derived CDR1 and CDR2 are DFQATT and SNEGSKA (reference sequence). Deletions cut 6 bases from V and 1 base from J, with 13 bases between.

In this sample, this clonotype turned up many times. The chain joins TRBV27 to TRBJ2-7; D is unclear. Germline V CDR1 and CDR2: MNHEY, SMNVEV (reference sequence). Between the trimmed V and J ends, which lost 2 bases and 3 bases, there was a span of 8 bases. The CDR3 runs 13 residues. In DNA form, the CDR3 reads TGTGCCAGCAGTTTAATGAGTAACTACGAGCAGTACTTC. Residues: CASSLMSNYEQYF.

Ten or more counts support this clonotype. The V and J genes are TRBV3-1 and TRBJ2-1, with TRBD2 identical over 8 bases. The V gene end was trimmed by 4 bases and the J gene end by 1 base; junction bases not matched to a gene: 9. From germline, CDR1 is LGHDT and CDR2 YNNKEL (reference sequence). The CDR3 contains 17 residues. This chain's CDR3 is CASSPDTSGLSYNEQFF. CDR3 nucleotides: TGTGCCAGCAGCCCAGATACTAGCGGATTGTCCTACAATGAGCAGTTCTTC.

The V call is TRBV7-9, the J call TRBJ2-1; 10 nucleotides match TRBD1. With 5 bases clipped from V and 2 bases from J, the junction kept 12 bases outside the gene matches. Germline V gene sequence: CDR1 SEHNR, CDR2 FQNEAQ (reference sequence). CDR3 length: 18 residues. DNA for the CDR3: TGTGCCAGCAGCAATCCCCCCGGGACAGGGGCGGCCTACAATGAGCAGTTCTTC. The encoded protein is CASSNPPGTGAAYNEQFF.

V gene TRBV2 combines with J gene TRBJ2-7; 7 bases map to TRBD1. The CDR3 is 15 amino acids. The germline V gene encodes CDR1 SNHLY and CDR2 FYNNEI. With V trimmed by 6 bases and J by 1 base, 9 bases remained unmatched. The CDR3 region is CASRRDSEGSYEQYF. CDR3 coding DNA: TGTGCCAGCAGGAGGGACAGTGAGGGTTCCTACGAGCAGTACTTC.

This clonotype was seen ten or more times. The chain joins TRBV7-2 to TRBJ2-5; 7 bases line up with TRBD2. Trimming took 8 bases from V and 4 from J; bases not matched to a gene: 4. Germline CDR1 and CDR2: SGHTA and FQGNSA. This CDR3 is built from 12 residues. The CDR3 here is CASGGSGETQYF. In DNA, the CDR3 is TGTGCCAGCGGCGGGAGTGGAGAGACCCAGTACTTC.

This chain uses TRBV11-2 with TRBJ1-3; TRBD1 matches 8 bases. This CDR3 spans 14 amino acids. The germline V gene has CDR1 SGHAT and CDR2 FQNNGV. The V and J ends lost 5 bases and 6 bases, in that order; junction bases with no gene match: 6. This CDR3 reads CASSPNRGVNTIYF. Written as DNA, the CDR3 is TGTGCCAGCAGCCCCAACAGGGGGGTAAACACCATATATTTT.

This chain links TRBV29-1 with TRBJ1-2; D ambiguous. Germline CDR1 SQVTM, CDR2 ANQGSEA. Trimming removed 6 bases from V and 3 bases from J, with 8 bases in between. This CDR3 spans 11 amino acids. The DNA of the CDR3 is TGCAGCGTGAGACTGGACTATGGCTACACCTTC. Amino acid sequence: CSVRLDYGYTF.

As for this clonotype: Relative to the germline gene, one junction end is altered; a read error may explain this. J is TRBJ2-5 and V is TRBV28, with a tentative D call TRBD1 (6 bases). The germline V gene encodes CDR1 MDHEN and CDR2 SYDVKM. CDR3 length: 13 amino acids. The CDR3 DNA follows: TGTGCCAGCATCAGGGGCTCCCAAGAGACCCAGTACTTT. Protein: CASIRGSQETQYF. Full variable domain (rest looked up from reference TRBV28 and TRBJ2-5): DVKVTQSSRYLVKRTGEKVFLECVQDMDHENMFWYRQDPGLGLRLIYFSYDVKMKEKGDIPEGYSVSREKKERFSLILESASTNQTSMYLCASIRGSQETQYFGPGTRLLVL.

This clonotype was found many times. The chain combines TRBV2 with TRBJ2-5; the match to TRBD1 covers 7 bases. Germline V gene sequence: CDR1 SNHLY, CDR2 FYNNEI. This CDR3 region has 12 residues. V gave up 8 bases and J gave up 4 bases; unmatched junction bases: 4. CDR3 DNA sequence: TGTGCCAGCGGAAGGGGGCGAGAGACCCAGTACTTC. This encodes CASGRGRETQYF. Full variable domain (remainder filled in from reference TRBV2 and TRBJ2-5): EPEVTQTPSHQVTQMGQEVILRCVPISNHLYFYWYRQILGQKVEFLVSFYNNEISEKSEIFDDQFSVERPDGSNFTLKIRSTKLEDSAMYFCASGRGRETQYFGPGTRLLVL.

This clonotype was counted between two and nine times. This chain uses TRBV18 with TRBJ1-2; D is ambiguous. CDR1 and CDR2 from the germline V gene are KGHSH and LQKENI. Trimming removed 1 base at V and 0 bases at J, with 12 bases between. The CDR3 sequence is 16 residues long. DNA of the CDR3: TGTGCCAGCTCACCACTCGGACGGAGTACTAACTATGGCTACACCTTC. It encodes CASSPLGRSTNYGYTF. Variable domain in full (rest from reference TRBV18 and TRBJ1-2): NAGVMQNPRHLVRRRGQEARLRCSPMKGHSHVYWYRQLPEEGLKFMVYLQKENIIDESGMPKERFSAEFPKEGPSILRIQQVVRGDSAAYFCASSPLGRSTNYGYTFGSGTRLTVV.

This clonotype was counted only a few times. The chain uses TRBV29-1 and TRBJ2-1; TRBD2 matches 7 bases. CDR3 length: 14 amino acids. The trim removed 6 bases at V and 5 bases at J, leaving 10 bases unmatched. Germline values: CDR1 SQVTM, CDR2 ANQGSEA. The CDR3, as DNA: TGCAGCGTGGACCGGGACTACCCAAACAATGAGCAGTTCTTC. Residues: CSVDRDYPNNEQFF.

This clonotype was observed many times. The chain carries TRBV20-1 and TRBJ1-2; D perhaps matches TRBD1 (5 bases). Germline V gene sequence: CDR1 DFQATT, CDR2 SNEGSKA (reference sequence). Trimming shortened V by 1 base and J by 2 bases, and 8 bases separated the two germline ends. This CDR3 has 13 residues. The chain's CDR3 is CSARVAGNYGYTF. CDR3 sequence (DNA): TGCAGTGCTAGAGTGGCAGGGAACTATGGCTACACCTTC.